A selection of T cell receptor beta chains follows, all from one sample in a study of blood T cell repertoires in COVID-19. TCRdb's table, derived via immunoSEQ multiplex PCR, lists solely in-frame clones and lacks some. The sample consists of more than 65,000 clones, about four fifths of them appearing once. The sample was peripheral blood. The receptors derive from a woman older than 75 with active or convalescent COVID-19. The CDR3 runs from the conserved cysteine through the conserved F or W. D genes are given only for firm matches. Expanded clones are given a class, and other clones once, few, many or no size at all.

TRBJ1-2,TRBV28,.,.,TGTGCCAGCAGTCCCGGGATGTCTAACTATGGCTACACCTTC,CASSPGMSNYGYTF
TRBJ1-1,TRBV7-2,.,few,TGTGCCAGCAGCTTCAGGGGTTCGAGCGGGGGTGAAGCTTTCTTT,CASSFRGSSGGEAFF
TRBJ1-4,TRBV6-5,TRBD1,.,TGTGCCAGCAGTAGGGACACAGGGGGTGGTGAAAAACTGTTTTTT,CASSRDTGGGEKLFF
TRBJ2-3,TRBV5-1,TRBD2,.,TGCGCCAGCAGCTCAGGCCGGACTAGCGGACCCACAGATACGCAGTATTTT,CASSSGRTSGPTDTQYF
TRBJ2-5,TRBV5-4,TRBD2,once,TGTGCCAGCAGCGCTAGCGGGGGATACGAGACCCAGTACTTC,CASSASGGYETQYF
TRBJ1-5,TRBV28,.,.,TGTGCCAGCAGTTTAGGAGGGGGGGCACGGCCCCAGCATTTT,CASSLGGGARPQHF
TRBJ1-2,TRBV2,.,.,TGTGCCAGCAGTCCCCGGACCCCCGGGAGCTACACCTTC,CASSPRTPGSYTF
TRBJ2-5,TRBV6-2/TRBV6-3,TRBD1,once,TGTGCCAGCAGTTCCACGGACAGGGCGGAGGGGGAGACCCAGTACTTC,CASSSTDRAEGETQYF
TRBJ2-7,TRBV2,TRBD1,.,TGTGCCAGCGGGGGGAGGGACAGGGCCTACGAGCAGTACTTC,CASGGRDRAYEQYF
TRBJ1-5,TRBV28,TRBD1,few,TGTGCCAGCAGTCAAAGTCGGACAGGGGGGGGACAGCCCCAGCATTTT,CASSQSRTGGGQPQHF
TRBJ2-7,TRBV5-1,TRBD2,.,TGCGCCAACAGCTTGGCTAGCGGTGGTCTGCGGACCTACGAGCAGTACTTC,CANSLASGGLRTYEQYF
TRBJ1-6,TRBV7-6,.,few,TGTGCCAGCAGCCCCTTGGGGGGATCACCCCTCCACTTT,CASSPLGGSPLHF
TRBJ2-5,TRBV6-5,TRBD1,.,TGTGCCAGCAGGGTGAAGGGGGCCCAAGAGACCCAGTACTTC,CASRVKGAQETQYF
TRBJ1-2,TRBV27,TRBD1,.,TGTGCCAGCAGTTTTGGGGCAGGGGGCAACTATGGCTACACCTTC,CASSFGAGGNYGYTF
TRBJ2-7,TRBV7-2,TRBD2,.,TGTGCCAGCAGTAATAGCGGGGGCCCCTACGAGCAGTACTTC,CASSNSGGPYEQYF
TRBJ1-5,TRBV25-1,.,.,TGTGCCAGCAGTGAATATGGGGGGAATCAGCCCCAGCATTTT,CASSEYGGNQPQHF
TRBJ1-2,TRBV6-5,TRBD1,.,TGTGCCAGTCGGACAGGGGACAATGGCTACACCTTC,CASRTGDNGYTF
TRBJ2-3,TRBV20-1,TRBD2,.,TGCAGTGCTAGTCTTTCTAGCGGGGGAAGCACAGATACGCAGTATTTT,CSASLSSGGSTDTQYF
TRBJ1-2,TRBV6-5,.,.,TGTGCCAGCACTGTCAGTTCTAACTATGGCTACACCTTC,CASTVSSNYGYTF
TRBJ1-2,TRBV5-5,.,many,TGTGCCAGCAGCTTCGACAGCTATGGCTACACCTTC,CASSFDSYGYTF